These 22 T cell receptor beta chains originate from one sample sequenced in a study of T-cell memory formation after mild COVID-19. TCRdb re-derived calls from the 5' RACE reads in MiXCR, one entry per CDR3 protein. This sample has around 310,000 distinct CDR3 sequences, with about 15% found just once. The sample was PBMCs or a T cell subset sorted from them (not recorded which). The receptor set was obtained from a man younger than 35 who had mild COVID-19 (a few samples of this study predate the infection). Cell type and time point are not known.

This clonotype was counted only a few times. The genes are TRBV21-1 and TRBJ2-6; the table's D gene call, TRBD2, was not cross checked with the DNA. TRBV21-1 corresponds to a pseudogene. The CDR3 is 16 residues long. CDR3 residues: CASSKGWRAGANVLTF. CDR3 nucleotides: TGTGCCAGCAGCAAGGGTTGGAGGGCTGGGGCCAACGTCCTGACTTTC.

In its sample, this clonotype is medium-sized. The chain has TRBV5-1 and TRBJ2-7; maybe TRBD2 (6 bases). Trimming pared 0 bases from V and 5 bases from J, leaving 21 bases between. Germline V gene sequence: CDR1 SGHRS, CDR2 YFSETQ. CDR3 length: 17 residues. The CDR3 DNA reads TGCGCCAGCAGCTTGGGATGGGCGTCTGGGGGGAAGGACGAGCAGTACTTC. This codes for CASSLGWASGGKDEQYF.

The rearrangement joins TRBV27 to TRBJ2-2; maybe TRBD1 (6 bases). CDR3 length: 16 amino acids. CDR1 and CDR2 from the germline V gene are MNHEY and SMNVEV (reference sequence). Trimming cost V 7 bases and J 4 bases, with 19 bases left between them. This CDR3 reads CASTDLTGLATGELFF. In DNA, the CDR3 is TGTGCCAGCACCGACCTTACAGGGCTGGCCACCGGGGAGCTGTTTTTT.

The chain recombines TRBV5-1 with TRBJ1-3, with no clear D. Germline V lookup: CDR1 SGHRS, CDR2 YFSETQ. This CDR3 comprises 15 residues. Deletions cut 3 bases from V and 3 bases from J, with 13 bases between. DNA of the CDR3: TGCGCCAGCAGCTCCGAGGGTATTGGTGGAAACACCATATATTTT. Its translation: CASSSEGIGGNTIYF.

This rearrangement joins TRBV4-2 to TRBJ1-2, with 12 bases that match TRBD1. The CDR3 is 15 residues long. J was trimmed by 6 bases and V by 1 base; bases with no gene match: 3. From germline, CDR1 is LGHNA and CDR2 YNFKEQ. The CDR3 bases are TGTGCCAGCAGCCAAGTAGGGACAGGGGGCGATGGCTACACCTTC. This translates into CASSQVGTGGDGYTF.

This clonotype was counted only a few times. The J gene is TRBJ2-3, the V gene TRBV4-1, with TRBD1 matching 7 bases. V trimming: 6 bases; J trimming: 6 bases; junction bases outside the gene matches: 12. The CDR3 has 15 residues. CDR1 is MGHRA and CDR2 is YSYEKL in the germline V gene. Here the CDR3 DNA reads TGCGCCAGCAGTGCCCTAACAGGGGATTGGGATACGCAGTATTTT. This translates into CASSALTGDWDTQYF.

This clonotype was detected only a few times. The chain has TRBV18 and TRBJ1-1; 7 nucleotides agree with TRBD1. The V segment lost 6 bases and the J segment 0 bases; nucleotides outside the gene matches: 10. This CDR3 spans 16 amino acids. Germline V CDR1 and CDR2: KGHSH, LQKENI. DNA for the CDR3: TGTGCCAGCTCTACCATGCAGGGGGTCATGAACACTGAAGCTTTCTTT. Translating it yields CASSTMQGVMNTEAFF. Full variable domain (rest looked up from reference TRBV18 and TRBJ1-1): NAGVMQNPRHLVRRRGQEARLRCSPMKGHSHVYWYRQLPEEGLKFMVYLQKENIIDESGMPKERFSAEFPKEGPSILRIQQVVRGDSAAYFCASSTMQGVMNTEAFFGQGTRLTVV.

The chain links TRBV7-9 to TRBJ2-7; D is possibly TRBD1 or TRBD2 (5 bases each). The CDR3 is made up of 15 amino acids. V lost 1 base to trimming and J lost 3 bases, with 13 bases between them. Germline values: CDR1 SEHNR, CDR2 FQNEAQ (reference sequence). This chain's CDR3 is CASSLVGEGLYEQYF. The CDR3 bases are TGTGCCAGCAGCTTAGTAGGGGAAGGACTCTACGAGCAGTACTTC.

This clonotype was picked up a small number of times. This chain connects TRBV7-3 to TRBJ2-3, with D perhaps TRBD1 or TRBD2 (5 bases each). Between the trimmed V and J ends, which lost 2 bases and 2 bases, there was a span of 11 bases. From germline, CDR1 is SGHTA and CDR2 FQGTGA. There are 15 residues in the CDR3. The CDR3 loop reads CASSLGGPITDTQYF. Here the CDR3 DNA reads TGTGCCAGCAGCTTAGGGGGACCGATCACAGATACGCAGTATTTT.

The sample holds a few counts of this clonotype. This sequence joins TRBV3-1 and TRBJ2-1; D is possibly TRBD2 (6 bases). Between the trimmed V and J ends, which lost 3 bases and 0 bases, there was a span of 15 bases. Germline CDR1 LGHDT, CDR2 YNNKEL (reference sequence). The CDR3 sequence is 17 residues long. The CDR3 protein is CASSHPLAGSSYNEQFF. CDR3 in DNA: TGTGCCAGCAGCCACCCCCTGGCGGGGAGCTCCTACAATGAGCAGTTCTTC.

The chain employs TRBV4-2 and TRBJ2-7, with D perhaps given as TRBD1 or TRBD2 (5 bases each). The CDR3 extends over 15 amino acids. Trimming removed 5 bases at V and 2 bases at J, with 16 bases between. The germline V gene encodes CDR1 LGHNA and CDR2 YNFKEQ. DNA for the CDR3: TGTGCCAGCAGCTCGCTTATGGGGGAACCCTACGAGCAGTACTTC. It yields the protein CASSSLMGEPYEQYF.

The rearrangement uses TRBV7-2 and TRBJ2-3; 10 nucleotides match TRBD2. Trimming at V came to 1 base and at J to 4 bases, leaving 5 bases not matched to a gene. CDR3 length equals 16 residues. Germline-derived CDR1 and CDR2 are SGHTA and FQGNSA. The CDR3 spells CASSLELAGGPDTQYF. CDR3 DNA: TGTGCCAGCAGCTTAGAGTTAGCGGGGGGACCAGATACGCAGTATTTT.

This clonotype has ten or more counts. V and J are TRBV7-2 and TRBJ2-5, with a possible D match to TRBD2 (5 bases). Germline loops: CDR1 SGHTA, CDR2 FQGNSA. This CDR3 has 11 amino acids. Trimming left V 8 bases short and J 1 base short, with 5 bases between. DNA of the CDR3: TGTGCCAGCGGACTCCAAGAGACCCAGTACTTC. It codes for CASGLQETQYF.

Only a few counts were recorded for this clonotype. V is TRBV7-9 and J is TRBJ1-1; no clear D gene. Between the trimmed V and J ends, which lost 6 bases and 8 bases, there was a span of 13 bases. The CDR3 length is 12 residues. Per the germline V gene, CDR1 is SEHNR and CDR2 is FQNEAQ (reference sequence). CDR3 sequence reads: CASSRVVAEAFF. The CDR3 DNA reads TGTGCCAGCAGTCGTGTGGTGGCCGAAGCTTTCTTT. The full variable domain, completed using reference TRBV7-9 and TRBJ1-1, is DTGVSQNPRHKITKRGQNVTFRCDPISEHNRLYWYRQTLGQGPEFLTYFQNEAQLEKSRLLSDRFSAERPKGSFSTLEIQRTEQGDSAMYLCASSRVVAEAFFGQGTRLTVV.

This clonotype was observed many times. The chain joins TRBV12-3 or TRBV12-4 to TRBJ2-1; 15 positions agree with TRBD2. Trimming removed 6 bases from V and 4 bases from J; junction bases left unmatched: 22. This CDR3 has 22 residues. The CDR3 region has the DNA TGTGCCAGCAGAAGCAGGACTAGCGGGGGGGCCGTTGGTCCCACATGGTACAATGAGCAGTTCTTC. This translates into CASRSRTSGGAVGPTWYNEQFF.

The gene calls are TRBV3-1 and TRBJ2-7; TRBD1 matches 9 bases. CDR1 and CDR2 (germline): LGHDT, YNNKEL (reference sequence). The CDR3 is 15 amino acids. J was trimmed by 3 bases and V by 3 bases; bases with no gene match: 6. The DNA of the CDR3 is TGTGCCAGCAGCCATCCCGGGGACAGGGACTACGAGCAGTACTTC. It encodes CASSHPGDRDYEQYF.

The rearrangement uses TRBV6-5 and TRBJ1-1; D unclear. This CDR3 is 11 amino acids long. CDR1 is MNHEY and CDR2 is SVGAGI in the germline V gene. The V end was cut by 7 bases, the J end by 8 bases, with 11 bases between. In DNA, the CDR3 is TGTGCCAGCACCTACGGGCTCGAAGCTTTCTTT. Protein sequence: CASTYGLEAFF.

The CDR3 reads CASSNSNQPQHF. The CDR3 DNA sequence: TGTGCCAGCAGCAACAGCAATCAGCCCCAGCATTTT. V is TRBV7-9 and J is TRBJ1-5, with unresolved D. The CDR3 is made up of 12 amino acids. Trimming took 5 bases from V and 1 from J, leaving 3 bases between them. The V gene's germline CDR1 is SEHNR and CDR2 FQNEAQ (reference sequence).

This clonotype was seen more than once but under ten times. The V and J genes are TRBV11-2 and TRBJ1-6; 7 positions match TRBD1. V lost 5 bases and J lost 7; bases outside the gene matches: 11. The length of the CDR3 is 16 residues. The germline gives CDR1 SGHAT, CDR2 FQNNGV. The CDR3 nucleotides are TGTGCCAGCAGCGCTCCGTCGGGACAGAGGAATTCACCCCTCCACTTT. Translated, it gives CASSAPSGQRNSPLHF.

The chain employs TRBV3-1 and TRBJ2-5; 11 bases are shared with TRBD2. There are 16 residues in the CDR3. Looked up from germline, CDR1 is LGHDT and CDR2 is YNNKEL (reference sequence). V dropped 3 bases and J dropped 7; count of bases not matched to a gene: 10. CDR3 bases: TGTGCCAGCAGCCAGTTAGCGGGGGGGCGTCATCGGACCCAGTACTTC. This translates into CASSQLAGGRHRTQYF.

This clonotype was seen a handful of times. The chain uses TRBV7-8 and TRBJ1-1; 8 positions match TRBD1. This CDR3 has 15 amino acids. The V gene's germline CDR1 is SGHVS and CDR2 FQNEAQ. The junction had 4 bases not matched to a gene; V was cut back by 2 bases and J by 2 bases. The CDR3 nucleotides are TGTGCCAGCAGCTTATGGACAGGGCCAAACACTGAAGCTTTCTTT. Protein sequence: CASSLWTGPNTEAFF.

The chain has TRBV27 and TRBJ2-4; 9 nucleotides line up with TRBD1. The CDR3 runs to 15 residues. Germline assignment: CDR1 MNHEY and CDR2 SMNVEV (reference sequence). The V gene end was trimmed by 0 bases and the J gene end by 7 bases; junction bases not matched to a gene: 4. The CDR3 DNA reads as TGTGCCAGCAGTTTATCGGCCGGGACAGGGAACATTCAGTACTTC. It encodes CASSLSAGTGNIQYF.